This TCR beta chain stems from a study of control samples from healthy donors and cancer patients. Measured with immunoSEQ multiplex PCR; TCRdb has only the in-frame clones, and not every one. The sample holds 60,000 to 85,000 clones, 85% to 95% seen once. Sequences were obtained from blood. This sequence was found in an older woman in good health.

CDR3 coding DNA: TGCGCCAGCAGCTCCCCCGGGCGTTCCGAGCAGTACTTC. It encodes CASSSPGRSEQYF. The chain links TRBV4-1 to TRBJ2-7; no clear D. The length of the CDR3 is 13 residues. V was clipped by 5 bases and J by 6 bases, with 14 bases between them. Per germline, CDR1 MGHRA and CDR2 YSYEKL.